This TCR beta chain was captured in a study of T cells in Graves' hyperthyroidism and ophthalmopathy. The study left out patients who had uncontrolled infection, other autoimmune disease, pregnancy or lactation. There were TCR beta CDR3 regions amplified from RNA transcripts. First-round RT-PCR with HTBI primers amplified the TCR CDR3 region. One entry per CDR3 protein results from TCRdb running MiXCR on the multiplex PCR reads. The sample records about 660,000 distinct CDR3 sequences, approximately 42% being singletons. Germline CDR1 reads WSHSY; CDR2 reads SAAADI. The CDR3 runs to 16 residues. V lost 8 bases and J 0 bases, leaving 19 bases between the germline ends. Study-wide findings and caveats: Blood samples included most of the expanded thyroid clonotypes exceeding 0.001.

This clonotype was detected only a few times. Its antigen is unidentified. Sequencing was done on a sample of peripheral blood or thyroid tissue (not recorded which). The sequence derives from an adult man with Graves' disease, either hyperthyroidism or ophthalmopathy (not recorded which). The chain recombines TRBV10-2 with TRBJ1-1; D may be TRBD1 (5 bases). The CDR3 spells CASLPGDEPMNTEAFF. CDR3 in DNA: TGCGCCAGCTTGCCCGGGGACGAACCAATGAACACTGAAGCTTTCTTT.